These 10 T cell receptor beta chains were sequenced from one sample in a study of T-cell memory formation after mild COVID-19. TCRdb reprocessed the 5' RACE reads via MiXCR and lists one record per CDR3 protein. Of some 110,000 distinct CDR3 sequences listed, 9.5% to 15% are singletons. Sequencing was done on a sample of PBMCs or a T cell subset sorted from them (not recorded which). These receptors were obtained from an adult woman who had mild COVID-19 (a few samples of this study predate the infection). Cell type and time point are not known.

This clonotype was counted a few times. The chain links TRBV15 to TRBJ2-1, with 8 bases that match TRBD2. CDR1 and CDR2 (germline): LNHNV, YYDKDF (reference sequence). V was pared by 1 base and J by 7 bases, with 6 bases of the junction left unmatched. There are 15 residues in the CDR3. The CDR3: CATSRAISGTNEQFF. DNA of the CDR3: TGTGCCACCAGCAGAGCCATTAGCGGGACGAATGAGCAGTTCTTC.

The table lists this clonotype with a few counts. The chain combines TRBV4-2 with TRBJ2-7; D may be TRBD1 (6 bases). Germline V lookup: CDR1 LGHNA, CDR2 YNFKEQ. The length of the CDR3 is 15 residues. The germline V and J ends were trimmed by 0 bases and 2 bases, with 11 bases remaining between them. The CDR3: CASSQDSTGTYEQYF. CDR3 coding DNA: TGTGCCAGCAGCCAAGACTCGACAGGAACCTACGAGCAGTACTTC.

V and J are TRBV5-5 and TRBJ2-7; D gene ambiguous. Germline V gene data show CDR1 as SGHKS and CDR2 as YYEKEE (reference sequence). This CDR3 region has 11 residues. Trimming took 3 bases from V and 3 from J, leaving 4 bases between them. CDR3 in amino acids: CASSWDYEQYF. The DNA for the CDR3 is TGTGCCAGCAGCTGGGACTACGAGCAGTACTTC.

The chain combines TRBV7-3 with TRBJ2-7; D not certain. This CDR3 spans 17 amino acids. Per germline, CDR1 SGHTA and CDR2 FQGTGA. Trimming stripped 5 bases from V and 0 bases from J, with 20 bases between. CDR3: CASSPLVKRQSSYEQYF. CDR3 DNA: TGTGCCAGCAGCCCCCTAGTTAAGCGACAATCCTCCTACGAGCAGTACTTC. The full variable domain, its missing parts supplied by reference TRBV7-3 and TRBJ2-7, is GAGVSQTPSNKVTEKGKYVELRCDPISGHTALYWYRQSLGQGPEFLIYFQGTGAADDSGLPNDRFFAVRPEGSVSTLKIQRTERGDSAVYLCASSPLVKRQSSYEQYFGPGTRLTVT.

This chain connects TRBV12-3 or TRBV12-4 to TRBJ2-1, with 11 positions matching TRBD2. The length of the CDR3 is 13 residues. With 5 bases clipped from V and 9 bases from J, the junction kept 3 bases outside the gene matches. Here the CDR3 reads CASSLSGRGEQFF. CDR3 coding DNA: TGTGCCAGCAGTCTTAGCGGGAGGGGTGAGCAGTTCTTC.

This clonotype has a handful of counts. The chain uses TRBV20-1 and TRBJ1-1, with D uncertain. Germline V gives CDR1 DFQATT, CDR2 SNEGSKA (reference sequence). The V end was cut by 1 base, the J end by 7 bases, with 13 bases between. The CDR3 spans 13 residues. CDR3 sequence (DNA): TGCAGTGCTAGAGGCGTAGACGGATATGAAGCTTTCTTT. Residues: CSARGVDGYEAFF.

Only a few counts were recorded for this clonotype. V usage is TRBV5-6 and J usage is TRBJ2-2; no clear D. Germline V gene lookup returns CDR1 SGHDT and CDR2 YYEEEE. Trimming removed 4 bases from V and 4 bases from J, with 8 bases in between. The CDR3 length is 13 residues. The CDR3 region is CASSPSPTGELFF. CDR3 nucleotide sequence: TGTGCCAGCAGCCCTAGTCCCACCGGGGAGCTGTTTTTT.

This chain uses TRBV6-1 with TRBJ2-7; D is uncertain. The CDR3 sequence is 11 residues long. Germline loops: CDR1 MNHNS, CDR2 SASEGT. The V gene lost 8 bases and the J gene lost 3 bases, with 8 bases spanning the gap. The CDR3 sequence: CASRAFYEQYF. The CDR3 DNA reads TGTGCCAGCCGGGCCTTCTACGAGCAGTACTTC.

The V call is TRBV4-1, the J call TRBJ2-5, with D perhaps matching TRBD2 (5 bases). The CDR3 extends over 14 amino acids. V was pared by 1 base and J by 2 bases, with 8 bases between. Germline CDR1 is MGHRA and CDR2 is YSYEKL. Here the CDR3 reads CASSQVPGQETQYF. CDR3 DNA: TGCGCCAGCAGCCAAGTCCCGGGACAAGAGACCCAGTACTTC.

This chain links TRBV6-1 with TRBJ1-2, with a weak D call TRBD1 (5 bases). Trimming took off 1 base at V and 3 bases at J, with 15 bases between the two ends. CDR1 is MNHNS, CDR2 SASEGT, per germline. This CDR3 is built from 16 residues. This CDR3 is CASSEGPPREYYGYTF. The CDR3 DNA sequence: TGTGCCAGCAGTGAAGGACCCCCCAGGGAATACTATGGCTACACCTTC.